The rows below give T cell receptor beta chains drawn from one sample of a study of Ad26.COV2.S vaccination and SARS-CoV-2 variants. Clones were sequenced by immunoSEQ multiplex PCR, and TCRdb holds only the in-frame ones, with some missing. Counted here are 350,000 to 500,000 clones, around 89% occurring once; the ten biggest clones make up 3.6%. The input for sequencing was peripheral blood, taken in a trial of Ad26.COV2.S vaccine versus placebo. The receptors stem from a person between 18 and 60 years old who received the Ad26.COV2.S COVID-19 vaccine or a placebo. The CDR3 runs from the conserved cysteine through the conserved F or W. Each record gives: J gene, V gene, clone size, D gene, CDR3 protein, CDR3 DNA. D genes are given only for firm matches. Size is stated for part of the rows, as once, few or many counts, or as a class when the clone is expanded.

j_call: TRBJ1-4
v_call: TRBV5-6
clone_size: .
d_call: .
cdr3_aa: CASSLLTTNEKLFF
cdr3_nt: TGTGCCAGCAGCTTGTTAACAACTAATGAAAAACTGTTTTTT

j_call: TRBJ2-3
v_call: TRBV6-2/TRBV6-3
clone_size: .
d_call: .
cdr3_aa: CASSYVRQESSTDTQYF
cdr3_nt: TGTGCCAGCAGTTACGTCCGACAGGAGAGTAGCACAGATACGCAGTATTTT

j_call: TRBJ2-3
v_call: TRBV7-2
clone_size: .
d_call: TRBD2
cdr3_aa: CASSPSSGGLGDTQYF
cdr3_nt: TGTGCCAGCAGCCCCTCTAGCGGGGGGCTGGGAGATACGCAGTATTTT

j_call: TRBJ2-1
v_call: TRBV5-6
clone_size: .
d_call: TRBD2
cdr3_aa: CASSPLGLAGIYNEQFF
cdr3_nt: TGTGCCAGCAGCCCGCTGGGACTAGCGGGCATATACAATGAGCAGTTCTTC

j_call: TRBJ1-3
v_call: TRBV30
clone_size: .
d_call: .
cdr3_aa: CGREAGNTIYF
cdr3_nt: TGCGGACGAGAAGCTGGAAACACCATATATTTT

j_call: TRBJ2-7
v_call: TRBV28
clone_size: .
d_call: TRBD2
cdr3_aa: CASSLAASGGYEQYF
cdr3_nt: TGTGCCAGCAGTTTAGCGGCCAGCGGGGGCTACGAGCAGTACTTC

j_call: TRBJ1-5
v_call: TRBV3-1/TRBV3-2
clone_size: .
d_call: .
cdr3_aa: CASSQEPRGVQPQHF
cdr3_nt: TGTGCCAGCAGCCAAGAACCCCGGGGGGTGCAGCCCCAGCATTTT

j_call: TRBJ1-1
v_call: TRBV5-1
clone_size: .
d_call: .
cdr3_aa: CASSLGGENTEAFF
cdr3_nt: TGCGCCAGCAGCTTGGGAGGGGAGAACACTGAAGCTTTCTTT

j_call: TRBJ2-5
v_call: TRBV5-4
clone_size: .
d_call: TRBD2
cdr3_aa: CASSSFQTSGQETQYF
cdr3_nt: TGTGCCAGCAGCTCATTCCAGACTAGCGGACAAGAGACCCAGTACTTC

j_call: TRBJ2-2
v_call: TRBV5-6
clone_size: .
d_call: TRBD2
cdr3_aa: CASSLLAGDTGELFF
cdr3_nt: TGTGCCAGCAGCTTACTAGCGGGGGACACCGGGGAGCTGTTTTTT

j_call: TRBJ2-1
v_call: TRBV11-1
clone_size: .
d_call: .
cdr3_aa: CASSLGRSYNEQFF
cdr3_nt: TGTGCCAGCAGCTTAGGGCGTTCCTACAATGAGCAGTTCTTC

j_call: TRBJ1-2
v_call: TRBV6-1
clone_size: .
d_call: .
cdr3_aa: CASSEQGPDSRLGYTF
cdr3_nt: TGTGCCAGCAGTGAACAGGGGCCGGACTCCCGTCTGGGCTACACCTTC

j_call: TRBJ2-3
v_call: TRBV11-2
clone_size: .
d_call: .
cdr3_aa: CASSLETASTDTQYF
cdr3_nt: TGTGCCAGCAGCTTAGAAACCGCAAGCACAGATACGCAGTATTTT

j_call: TRBJ2-5
v_call: TRBV15
clone_size: few
d_call: TRBD2
cdr3_aa: CATSSGRGDLETQYF
cdr3_nt: TGTGCCACCAGCAGTGGGCGGGGGGACCTGGAGACCCAGTACTTC

j_call: TRBJ1-3
v_call: TRBV5-5
clone_size: .
d_call: .
cdr3_aa: CASSLGFGQVDTIYF
cdr3_nt: TGTGCCAGCAGCTTGGGCTTTGGGCAGGTGGACACCATATATTTT

j_call: TRBJ1-1
v_call: TRBV7-2
clone_size: .
d_call: TRBD1
cdr3_aa: CASSLVGQGSTEAFF
cdr3_nt: TGTGCCAGCAGCTTAGTGGGACAGGGGAGCACTGAAGCTTTCTTT

j_call: TRBJ1-4
v_call: TRBV9
clone_size: .
d_call: TRBD1
cdr3_aa: CASSTSTGVGEKLFF
cdr3_nt: TGTGCCAGCAGCACATCGACAGGGGTGGGCGAAAAACTGTTTTTT

j_call: TRBJ1-2
v_call: TRBV30
clone_size: .
d_call: .
cdr3_aa: CARRAVGYYGYTF
cdr3_nt: TGTGCCCGGAGGGCCGTGGGGTATTATGGCTACACCTTC

j_call: TRBJ2-3
v_call: TRBV7-3
clone_size: .
d_call: TRBD1
cdr3_aa: CASSGTGGRTDTQYF
cdr3_nt: TGTGCCAGCAGCGGTACAGGGGGAAGGACAGATACGCAGTATTTT

j_call: TRBJ2-5
v_call: TRBV7-3
clone_size: .
d_call: TRBD2
cdr3_aa: CASSLVGRGQETQYF
cdr3_nt: TGTGCCAGCAGCCTAGTAGGGCGGGGGCAAGAGACCCAGTACTTC

j_call: TRBJ2-3
v_call: TRBV30
clone_size: .
d_call: .
cdr3_aa: CAWSYNTDTQYF
cdr3_nt: TGTGCCTGGAGTTACAACACAGATACGCAGTATTTT

j_call: TRBJ2-2
v_call: TRBV11-2
clone_size: .
d_call: .
cdr3_aa: CASSRSGRQNTGELFF
cdr3_nt: TGTGCCAGCAGCCGCTCCGGACGGCAGAACACCGGGGAGCTGTTTTTT

j_call: TRBJ2-3
v_call: TRBV28
clone_size: .
d_call: TRBD2
cdr3_aa: CASSPRPGGRFGTDTQYF
cdr3_nt: TGTGCCAGCAGTCCTAGACCGGGGGGGCGTTTCGGCACAGATACGCAGTATTTT

j_call: TRBJ2-7
v_call: TRBV5-1
clone_size: .
d_call: TRBD1
cdr3_aa: CASSTRDRGIYEQYF
cdr3_nt: TGCGCCAGCAGCACCCGGGACAGGGGGATTTACGAGCAGTACTTC

j_call: TRBJ2-5
v_call: TRBV9
clone_size: .
d_call: .
cdr3_aa: CASSVVAYGTQYF
cdr3_nt: TGTGCCAGCAGCGTAGTTGCATATGGGACCCAGTACTTC

j_call: TRBJ1-1
v_call: TRBV16
clone_size: .
d_call: TRBD1
cdr3_aa: CASSVYGQGGHTEAFF
cdr3_nt: TGTGCCAGCAGCGTATACGGACAGGGAGGACACACTGAAGCTTTCTTT

j_call: TRBJ2-1
v_call: TRBV4-1
clone_size: .
d_call: TRBD1
cdr3_aa: CASSQDSEQGAYNEQFF
cdr3_nt: TGCGCCAGCAGCCAAGATTCGGAACAGGGGGCCTACAATGAGCAGTTCTTC

j_call: TRBJ2-1
v_call: TRBV10-3
clone_size: once
d_call: TRBD1
cdr3_aa: CAITQGAENEQFF
cdr3_nt: TGTGCCATCACGCAGGGGGCTGAAAATGAGCAGTTCTTC

j_call: TRBJ2-5
v_call: TRBV25-1
clone_size: .
d_call: TRBD2
cdr3_aa: CASIGSGGQNQETQYF
cdr3_nt: TGTGCCAGCATTGGTAGCGGGGGGCAAAACCAAGAGACCCAGTACTTC

j_call: TRBJ2-3
v_call: TRBV14
clone_size: .
d_call: .
cdr3_aa: CASSQETVSYSTDTQYF
cdr3_nt: TGTGCCAGCAGCCAAGAGACAGTCTCCTATAGCACAGATACGCAGTATTTT

j_call: TRBJ2-4
v_call: TRBV18
clone_size: .
d_call: .
cdr3_aa: CASSPQNIQYF
cdr3_nt: TGTGCCAGCTCACCCCAAAACATTCAGTACTTC

j_call: TRBJ2-3
v_call: TRBV10-3
clone_size: .
d_call: .
cdr3_aa: CAISSGGPDTDTQYF
cdr3_nt: TGTGCCATCAGTTCCGGGGGACCCGACACAGATACGCAGTATTTT

j_call: TRBJ2-3
v_call: TRBV3-1/TRBV3-2
clone_size: .
d_call: TRBD2
cdr3_aa: CASSHAGADTQYF
cdr3_nt: TGTGCCAGCAGCCACGCGGGGGCAGATACGCAGTATTTT

j_call: TRBJ2-5
v_call: TRBV11-3
clone_size: once
d_call: .
cdr3_aa: CASSLAWGETQYF
cdr3_nt: TGTGCCAGCAGCTTAGCCTGGGGAGAGACCCAGTACTTC

j_call: TRBJ2-7
v_call: TRBV7-9
clone_size: .
d_call: .
cdr3_aa: CASSFSGSSYEQYF
cdr3_nt: TGTGCCAGCAGCTTTTCCGGTAGCTCCTACGAGCAGTACTTC

j_call: TRBJ1-5
v_call: TRBV2
clone_size: .
d_call: .
cdr3_aa: CASSNNWDNYQPQHF
cdr3_nt: TGTGCCAGCAGTAATAACTGGGACAATTATCAGCCCCAGCATTTT

j_call: TRBJ1-5
v_call: TRBV5-8
clone_size: .
d_call: .
cdr3_aa: CASSPEDRSNQPQHF
cdr3_nt: TGTGCCAGCAGCCCGGAGGACAGAAGCAATCAGCCCCAGCATTTT

j_call: TRBJ2-7
v_call: TRBV7-2
clone_size: .
d_call: TRBD1
cdr3_aa: CASSLGGQGIYEQYF
cdr3_nt: TGTGCCAGCAGCTTAGGGGGACAGGGAATCTACGAGCAGTACTTC

j_call: TRBJ2-2
v_call: TRBV11-3
clone_size: .
d_call: .
cdr3_aa: CASSFSGTETGELFF
cdr3_nt: TGTGCCAGCAGCTTCAGCGGGACAGAAACCGGGGAGCTGTTTTTT

j_call: TRBJ2-3
v_call: TRBV29-1
clone_size: .
d_call: TRBD1
cdr3_aa: CGIRDRSTDTQYF
cdr3_nt: TGCGGGATCCGGGACAGGAGCACAGATACGCAGTATTTT

j_call: TRBJ2-7
v_call: TRBV3-1/TRBV3-2
clone_size: .
d_call: TRBD2
cdr3_aa: CASSQGPSGTYEQYF
cdr3_nt: TGTGCCAGCAGCCAAGGGCCTAGCGGGACCTACGAGCAGTACTTC

j_call: TRBJ2-3
v_call: TRBV5-1
clone_size: .
d_call: .
cdr3_aa: CASSWTGDTQYF
cdr3_nt: TGCGCCAGCAGCTGGACTGGGGATACGCAGTATTTT

j_call: TRBJ1-6
v_call: TRBV30
clone_size: .
d_call: .
cdr3_aa: CAWSAYRVSPLHF
cdr3_nt: TGTGCCTGGAGTGCTTACAGGGTTTCACCCCTCCACTTT

j_call: TRBJ2-1
v_call: TRBV18
clone_size: .
d_call: TRBD2
cdr3_aa: CASSPPGTSGGLAYNEQFF
cdr3_nt: TGTGCCAGCTCACCACCTGGGACTAGCGGGGGGCTTGCCTACAATGAGCAGTTCTTC

j_call: TRBJ1-5
v_call: TRBV6-8
clone_size: .
d_call: .
cdr3_aa: CASANFGQPQHF
cdr3_nt: TGTGCCAGCGCGAACTTTGGGCAGCCCCAGCATTTT

j_call: TRBJ1-2
v_call: TRBV9
clone_size: .
d_call: .
cdr3_aa: CASSVDPYSTNYGYTF
cdr3_nt: TGTGCCAGCAGCGTAGACCCTTACTCAACTAACTATGGCTACACCTTC

j_call: TRBJ1-3
v_call: TRBV28
clone_size: .
d_call: .
cdr3_aa: CASRRAGNTIYF
cdr3_nt: TGTGCCAGCAGGAGAGCTGGAAACACCATATATTTT

j_call: TRBJ2-7
v_call: TRBV5-6
clone_size: few
d_call: TRBD1
cdr3_aa: CASSSELTGTYEQYF
cdr3_nt: TGTGCCAGCAGCTCAGAATTGACAGGGACCTACGAGCAGTACTTC

j_call: TRBJ1-1
v_call: TRBV7-9
clone_size: .
d_call: .
cdr3_aa: CASSTSETEAFF
cdr3_nt: TGTGCCAGCAGCACTTCAGAAACTGAAGCTTTCTTT

j_call: TRBJ1-1
v_call: TRBV5-5
clone_size: .
d_call: .
cdr3_aa: CASSLAVQLNTEAFF
cdr3_nt: TGTGCCAGCAGCTTGGCCGTACAGTTGAACACTGAAGCTTTCTTT